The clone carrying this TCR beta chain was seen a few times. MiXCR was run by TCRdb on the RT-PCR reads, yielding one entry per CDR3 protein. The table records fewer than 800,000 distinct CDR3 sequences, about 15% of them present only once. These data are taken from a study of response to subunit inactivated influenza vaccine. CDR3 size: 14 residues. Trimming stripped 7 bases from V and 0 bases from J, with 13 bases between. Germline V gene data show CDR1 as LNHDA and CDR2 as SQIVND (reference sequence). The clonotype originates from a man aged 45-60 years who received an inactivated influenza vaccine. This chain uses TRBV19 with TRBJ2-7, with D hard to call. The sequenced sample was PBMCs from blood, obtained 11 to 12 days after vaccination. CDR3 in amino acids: CASTRSRGSYEQYF. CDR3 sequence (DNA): TGTGCCAGTACCAGGAGCAGAGGCTCCTACGAGCAGTACTTC.